This T cell receptor beta chain was obtained from a study of PD-L1 blockade in urothelial cancer. Indicated time point: peripheral blood 6 weeks after treatment start. The data were produced by immunoSEQ multiplex PCR, yet TCRdb's version contains in-frame clones alone and is incomplete. Of more than 35,000 clones in the sample, roughly 86% were seen once. Sequenced here: PBMCs, sampled around atezolizumab (anti-PD-L1) treatment. The sequence came from a man aged 55 to 70 with urothelial cancer.

In DNA, the CDR3 is TGTGCCACCAGCAGCACTAGGACTCCCACAGATACGCAGTATTTT. This translates into CATSSTRTPTDTQYF. The rearrangement uses TRBV15 and TRBJ2-3; D may be TRBD2 (5 bases). Germline values: CDR1 LNHNV, CDR2 YYDKDF (reference sequence). V dropped 3 bases and J dropped 2 bases, with 12 bases sitting between them. This CDR3 spans 15 amino acids.